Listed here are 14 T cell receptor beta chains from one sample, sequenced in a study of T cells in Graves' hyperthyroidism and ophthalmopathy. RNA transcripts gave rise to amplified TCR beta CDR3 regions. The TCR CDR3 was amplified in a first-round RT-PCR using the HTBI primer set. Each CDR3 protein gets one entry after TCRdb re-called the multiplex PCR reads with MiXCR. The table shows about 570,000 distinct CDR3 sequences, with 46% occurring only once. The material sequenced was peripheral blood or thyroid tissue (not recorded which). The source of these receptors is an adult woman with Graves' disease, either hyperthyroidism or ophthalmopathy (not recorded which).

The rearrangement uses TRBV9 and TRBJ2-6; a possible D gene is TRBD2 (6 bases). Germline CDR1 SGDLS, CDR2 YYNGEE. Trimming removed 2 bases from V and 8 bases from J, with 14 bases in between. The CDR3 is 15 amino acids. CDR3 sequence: CASSVPGGRTNVLTF. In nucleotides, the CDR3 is TGTGCCAGCAGCGTCCCCGGGGGTCGGACCAACGTCCTGACTTTC.

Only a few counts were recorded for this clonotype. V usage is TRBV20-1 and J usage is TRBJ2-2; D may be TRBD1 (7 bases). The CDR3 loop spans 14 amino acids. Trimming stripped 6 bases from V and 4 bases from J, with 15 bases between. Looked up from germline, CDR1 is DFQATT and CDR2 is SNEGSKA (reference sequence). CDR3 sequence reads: CSAIRGAITGELFF. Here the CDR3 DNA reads TGCAGTGCGATCAGGGGGGCAATCACCGGGGAGCTGTTTTTT.

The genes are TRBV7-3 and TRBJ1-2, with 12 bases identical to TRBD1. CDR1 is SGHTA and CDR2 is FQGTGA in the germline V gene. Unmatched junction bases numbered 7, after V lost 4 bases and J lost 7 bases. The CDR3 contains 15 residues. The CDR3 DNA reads TGTGCCAGCAGCTCCCGGGACAGGGGGCGGAGTGGCTACACCTTC. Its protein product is CASSSRDRGRSGYTF.

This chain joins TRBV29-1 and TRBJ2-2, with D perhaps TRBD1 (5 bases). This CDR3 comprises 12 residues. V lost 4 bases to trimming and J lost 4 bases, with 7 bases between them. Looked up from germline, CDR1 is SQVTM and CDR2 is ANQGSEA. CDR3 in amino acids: CSVGQFTGELFF. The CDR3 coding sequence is TGCAGCGTTGGACAGTTCACCGGGGAGCTGTTTTTT.

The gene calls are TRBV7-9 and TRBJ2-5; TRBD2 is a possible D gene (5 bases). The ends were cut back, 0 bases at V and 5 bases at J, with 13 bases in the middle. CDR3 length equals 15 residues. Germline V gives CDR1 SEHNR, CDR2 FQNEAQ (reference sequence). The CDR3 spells CASSLAGGGSETQYF. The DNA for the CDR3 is TGTGCCAGCAGCTTAGCGGGCGGCGGGTCGGAGACCCAGTACTTC.

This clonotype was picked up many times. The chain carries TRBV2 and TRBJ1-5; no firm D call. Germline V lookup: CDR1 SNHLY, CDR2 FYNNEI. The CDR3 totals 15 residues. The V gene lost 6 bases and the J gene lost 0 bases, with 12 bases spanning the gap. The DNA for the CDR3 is TGTGCCAGCAGATCCGGACGGAATAGCAATCAGCCCCAGCATTTT. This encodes CASRSGRNSNQPQHF.

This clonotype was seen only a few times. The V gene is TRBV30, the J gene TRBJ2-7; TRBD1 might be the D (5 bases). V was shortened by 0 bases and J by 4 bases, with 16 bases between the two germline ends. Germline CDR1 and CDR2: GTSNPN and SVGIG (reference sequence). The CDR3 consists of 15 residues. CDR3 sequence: CAWSVGVKPGYEQYF. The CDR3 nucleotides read TGTGCCTGGAGTGTAGGGGTAAAACCCGGTTACGAGCAGTACTTC.

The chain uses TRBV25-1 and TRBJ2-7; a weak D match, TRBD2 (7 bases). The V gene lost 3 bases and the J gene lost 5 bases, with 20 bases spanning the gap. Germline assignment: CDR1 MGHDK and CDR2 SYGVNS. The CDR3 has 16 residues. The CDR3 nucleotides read TGTGCCAGCAGTGAGTACCGTCTAGCGGAGGGGGACGAGCAGTACTTC. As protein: CASSEYRLAEGDEQYF.

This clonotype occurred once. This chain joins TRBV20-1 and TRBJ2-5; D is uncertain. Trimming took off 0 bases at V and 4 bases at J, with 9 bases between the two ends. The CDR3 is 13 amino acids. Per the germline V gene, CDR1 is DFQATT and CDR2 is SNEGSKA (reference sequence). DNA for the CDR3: TGCAGTGCTAGAGATACCAACTTAGAGACCCAGTACTTC. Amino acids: CSARDTNLETQYF.

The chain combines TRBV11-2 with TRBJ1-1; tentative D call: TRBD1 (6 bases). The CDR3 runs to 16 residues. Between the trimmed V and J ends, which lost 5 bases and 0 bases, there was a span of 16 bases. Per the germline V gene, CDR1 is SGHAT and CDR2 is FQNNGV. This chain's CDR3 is CASSERGGRMNTEAFF. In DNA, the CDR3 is TGTGCCAGCAGCGAAAGGGGGGGCCGGATGAACACTGAAGCTTTCTTT.

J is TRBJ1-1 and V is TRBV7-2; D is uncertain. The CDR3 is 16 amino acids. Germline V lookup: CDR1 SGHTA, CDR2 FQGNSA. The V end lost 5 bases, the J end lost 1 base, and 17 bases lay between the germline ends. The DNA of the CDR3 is TGTGCCAGCAGCGGAAGAATGCAGTCACCGAACACTGAAGCTTTCTTT. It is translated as CASSGRMQSPNTEAFF.

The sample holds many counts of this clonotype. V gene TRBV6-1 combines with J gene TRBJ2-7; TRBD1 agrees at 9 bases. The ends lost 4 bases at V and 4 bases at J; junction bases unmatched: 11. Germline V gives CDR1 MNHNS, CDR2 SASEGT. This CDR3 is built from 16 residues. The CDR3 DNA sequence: TGTGCCAGCAGTGTCGGACAAGCGGGACAGGGTTACGAGCAGTACTTC. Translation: CASSVGQAGQGYEQYF.

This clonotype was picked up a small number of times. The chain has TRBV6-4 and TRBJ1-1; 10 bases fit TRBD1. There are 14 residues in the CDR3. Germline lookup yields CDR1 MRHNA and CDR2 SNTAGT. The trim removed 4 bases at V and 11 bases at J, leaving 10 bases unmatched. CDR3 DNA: TGTGCCAGCAGTGCTCTGACAGGGGGCGAGTTGGCTTTCTTT. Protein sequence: CASSALTGGELAFF.

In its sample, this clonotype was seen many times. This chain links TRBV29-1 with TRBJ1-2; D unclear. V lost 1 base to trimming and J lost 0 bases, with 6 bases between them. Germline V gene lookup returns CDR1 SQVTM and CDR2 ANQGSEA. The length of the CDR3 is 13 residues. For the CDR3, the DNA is TGCAGCGTTGAAGGAACAGCTAACTATGGCTACACCTTC. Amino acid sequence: CSVEGTANYGYTF.